The clone carrying this T cell receptor (beta chain) rates as medium-sized (0.01 to 0.1%). The antigen is not known. Patients underwent thyroid surgery, and none had received any treatment before it. TCRdb re-called clones via MiXCR from the PCR reads. The repertoire holds around 15,000 clones, with roughly 24% as singletons. These data come from a study of metastatic and nonmetastatic thyroid tumors. General study points: Benign nodules reportedly had significantly lower TCR beta diversity than malignant thyroid tumors in blood and tumor.

Trimming pared 3 bases from V and 2 bases from J, leaving 2 bases between. The CDR3 is made up of 10 amino acids. From germline, CDR1 is DFQATT and CDR2 SNEGSKA (reference sequence). The sample was tumor tissue. The receptor comes from a female donor with papillary thyroid cancer or a benign thyroid nodule (not recorded which). Some clones in this sample may be carry-over from other donors' samples. J is TRBJ2-7 and V is TRBV20-1; D ambiguous. The CDR3 region has the DNA TGCAGTGCTAGGGCCTACGAGCAGTACTTC. Translation gives CSARAYEQYF.